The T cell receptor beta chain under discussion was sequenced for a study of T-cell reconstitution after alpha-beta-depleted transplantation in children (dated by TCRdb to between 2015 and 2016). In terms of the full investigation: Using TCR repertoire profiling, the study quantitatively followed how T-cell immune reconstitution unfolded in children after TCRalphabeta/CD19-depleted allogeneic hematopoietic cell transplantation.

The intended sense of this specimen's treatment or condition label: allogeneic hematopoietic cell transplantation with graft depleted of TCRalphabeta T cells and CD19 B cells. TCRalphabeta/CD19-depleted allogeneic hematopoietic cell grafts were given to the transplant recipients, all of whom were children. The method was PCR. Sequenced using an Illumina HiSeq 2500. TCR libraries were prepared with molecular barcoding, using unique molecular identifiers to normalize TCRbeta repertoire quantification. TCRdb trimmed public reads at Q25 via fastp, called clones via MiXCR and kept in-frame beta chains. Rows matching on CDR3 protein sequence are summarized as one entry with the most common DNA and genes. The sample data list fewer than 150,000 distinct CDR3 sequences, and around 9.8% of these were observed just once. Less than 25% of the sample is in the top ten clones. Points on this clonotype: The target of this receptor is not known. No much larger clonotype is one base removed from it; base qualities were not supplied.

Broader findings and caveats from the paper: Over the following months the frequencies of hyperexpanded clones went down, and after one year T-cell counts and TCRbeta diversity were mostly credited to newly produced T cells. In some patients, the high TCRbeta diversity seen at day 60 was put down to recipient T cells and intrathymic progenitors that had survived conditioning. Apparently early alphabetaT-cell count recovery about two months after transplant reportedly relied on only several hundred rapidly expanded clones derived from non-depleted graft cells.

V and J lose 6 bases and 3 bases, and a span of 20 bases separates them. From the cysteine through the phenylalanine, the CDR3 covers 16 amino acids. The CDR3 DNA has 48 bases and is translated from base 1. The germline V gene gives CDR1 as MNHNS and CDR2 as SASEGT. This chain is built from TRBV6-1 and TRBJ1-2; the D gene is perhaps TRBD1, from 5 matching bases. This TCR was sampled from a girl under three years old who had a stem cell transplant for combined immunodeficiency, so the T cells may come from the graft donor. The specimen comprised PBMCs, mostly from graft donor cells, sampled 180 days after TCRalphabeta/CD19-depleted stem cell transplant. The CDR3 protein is CASRPLSAQGHYGYTF. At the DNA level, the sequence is TGTGCCAGCAGACCCCTCTCAGCGCAGGGTCACTATGGCTACACCTTC.